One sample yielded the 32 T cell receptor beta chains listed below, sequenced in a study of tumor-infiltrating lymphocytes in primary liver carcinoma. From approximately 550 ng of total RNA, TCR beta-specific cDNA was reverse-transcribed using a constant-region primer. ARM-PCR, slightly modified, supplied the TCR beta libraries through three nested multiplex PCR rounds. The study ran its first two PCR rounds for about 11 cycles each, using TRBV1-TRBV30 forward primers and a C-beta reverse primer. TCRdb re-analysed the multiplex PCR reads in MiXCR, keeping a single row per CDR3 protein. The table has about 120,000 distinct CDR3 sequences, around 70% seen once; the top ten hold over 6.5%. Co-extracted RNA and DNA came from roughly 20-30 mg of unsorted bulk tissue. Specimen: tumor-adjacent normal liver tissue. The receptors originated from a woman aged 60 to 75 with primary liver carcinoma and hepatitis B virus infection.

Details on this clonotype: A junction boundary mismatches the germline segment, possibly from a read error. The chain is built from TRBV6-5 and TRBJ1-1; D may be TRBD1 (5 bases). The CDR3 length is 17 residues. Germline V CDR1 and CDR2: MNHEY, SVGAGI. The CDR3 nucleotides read TGTGGCAGCAGTTACTCGAAGGGGTACGGGGTAAGGGCTGAAGCTTTCTTT. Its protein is CGSSYSKGYGVRAEAFF.

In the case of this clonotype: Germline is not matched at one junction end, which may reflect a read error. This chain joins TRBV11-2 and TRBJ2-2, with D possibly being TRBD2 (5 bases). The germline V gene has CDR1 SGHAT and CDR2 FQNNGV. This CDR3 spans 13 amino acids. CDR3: CTSSLRVTGELFF. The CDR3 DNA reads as TGTACCAGCAGCTTAAGGGTGACCGGGGAGCTTTTTTTT.

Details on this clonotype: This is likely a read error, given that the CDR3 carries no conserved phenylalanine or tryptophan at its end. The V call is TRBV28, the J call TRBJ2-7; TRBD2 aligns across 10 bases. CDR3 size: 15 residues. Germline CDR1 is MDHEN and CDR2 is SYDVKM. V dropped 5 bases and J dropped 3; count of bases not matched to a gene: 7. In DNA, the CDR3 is TGTGCCAGCAGTAAGGCCGGGACTAGCGACTACGAGCAGTACTCC. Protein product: CASSKAGTSDYEQYS.

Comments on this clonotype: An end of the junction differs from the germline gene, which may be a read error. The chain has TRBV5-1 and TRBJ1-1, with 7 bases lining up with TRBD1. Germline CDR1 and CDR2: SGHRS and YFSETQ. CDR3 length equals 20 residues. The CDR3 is CASSLGGVRNRGPMNTEAFF. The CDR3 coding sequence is TGCGCCAGCAGCCTCGGAGGAGTACGGAACAGGGGACCCATGAACACCGAAGCTTTCTTT.

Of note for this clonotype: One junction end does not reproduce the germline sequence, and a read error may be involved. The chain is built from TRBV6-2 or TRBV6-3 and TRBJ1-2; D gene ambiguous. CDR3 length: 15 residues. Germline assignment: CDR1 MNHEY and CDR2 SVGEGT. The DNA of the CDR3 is TGTACCAGCAGTTACTCGCCGGAGATTTCGGAAGGCTACATCTTC. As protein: CTSSYSPEISEGYIF.

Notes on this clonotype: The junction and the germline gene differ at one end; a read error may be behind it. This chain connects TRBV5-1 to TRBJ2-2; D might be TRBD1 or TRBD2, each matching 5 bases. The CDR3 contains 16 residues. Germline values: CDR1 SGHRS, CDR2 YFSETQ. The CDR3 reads CASSLRGVEITGELFF. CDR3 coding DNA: TGCGCTAGCAGCTTGAGAGGGGTCGAGATCACCGGGGAGCTGTTTTTT.

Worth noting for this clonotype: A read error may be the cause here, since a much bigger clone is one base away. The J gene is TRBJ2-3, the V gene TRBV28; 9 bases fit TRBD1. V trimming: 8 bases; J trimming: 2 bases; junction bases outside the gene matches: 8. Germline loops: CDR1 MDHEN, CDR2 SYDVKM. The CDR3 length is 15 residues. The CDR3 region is CASVSWDRATDTQYF. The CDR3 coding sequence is TGTGCCAGCGTTTCCTGGGACAGGGCCACAGATACGCAGTATTTT.

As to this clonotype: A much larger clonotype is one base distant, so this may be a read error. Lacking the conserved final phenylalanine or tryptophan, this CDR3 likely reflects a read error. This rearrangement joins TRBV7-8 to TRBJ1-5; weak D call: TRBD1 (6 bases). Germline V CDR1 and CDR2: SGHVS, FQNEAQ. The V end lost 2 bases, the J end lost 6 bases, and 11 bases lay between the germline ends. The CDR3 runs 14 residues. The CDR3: CASSLYRESQPQHL. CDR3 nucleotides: TGTGCCAGCAGCTTATACAGGGAGAGTCAGCCCCAGCATCTT.

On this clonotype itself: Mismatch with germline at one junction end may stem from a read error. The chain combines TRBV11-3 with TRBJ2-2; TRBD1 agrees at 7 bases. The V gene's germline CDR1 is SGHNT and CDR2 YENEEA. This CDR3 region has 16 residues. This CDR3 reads CACRSPGTANTGELSF. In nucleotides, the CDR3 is TGTGCCTGCAGGTCACCCGGGACAGCGAATACCGGGGAGCTGTCTTTT.

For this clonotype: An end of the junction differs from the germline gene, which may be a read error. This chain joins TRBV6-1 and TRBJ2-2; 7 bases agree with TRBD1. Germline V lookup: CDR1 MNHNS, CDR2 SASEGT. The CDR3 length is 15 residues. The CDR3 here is CASSGQVPGTGELFF. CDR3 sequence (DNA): TGTGCTAGCAGCGGACAGGTGCCGGGCACTGGGGAGCTGTTTTTT.

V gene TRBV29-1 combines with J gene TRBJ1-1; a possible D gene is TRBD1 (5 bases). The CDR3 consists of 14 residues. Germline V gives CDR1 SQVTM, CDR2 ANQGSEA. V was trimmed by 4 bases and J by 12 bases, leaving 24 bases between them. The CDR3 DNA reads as TGCAGCGTTGTAGCCCCAGGGAGGGGATATGTGACTTTCTTT. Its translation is CSVVAPGRGYVTFF.

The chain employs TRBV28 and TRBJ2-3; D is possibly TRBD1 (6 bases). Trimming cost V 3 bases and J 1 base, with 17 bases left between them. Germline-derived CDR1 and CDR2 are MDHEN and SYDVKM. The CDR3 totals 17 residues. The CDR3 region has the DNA TGTGCCAGCAGTTTTGACAGGATGAGGTGGGGCACAGATACGCAGTATTTT. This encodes CASSFDRMRWGTDTQYF.

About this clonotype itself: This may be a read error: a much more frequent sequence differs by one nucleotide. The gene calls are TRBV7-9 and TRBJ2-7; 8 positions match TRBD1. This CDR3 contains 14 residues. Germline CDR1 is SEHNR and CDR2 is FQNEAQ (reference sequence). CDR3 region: CARSTGTGAYEQYF. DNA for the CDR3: TGTGCCCGCAGCACCGGGACAGGCGCCTACGAGCAGTACTTC. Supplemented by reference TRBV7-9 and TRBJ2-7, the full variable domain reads DTGVSQNPRHKITKRGQNVTFRCDPISEHNRLYWYRQTLGQGPEFLTYFQNEAQLEKSRLLSDRFSAERPKGSFSTLEIQRTEQGDSAMYLCARSTGTGAYEQYFGPGTRLTVT.

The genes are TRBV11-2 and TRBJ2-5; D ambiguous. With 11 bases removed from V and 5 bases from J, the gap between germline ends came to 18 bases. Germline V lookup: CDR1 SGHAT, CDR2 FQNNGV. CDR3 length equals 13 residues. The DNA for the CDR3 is TGTGCCGACAACTTAGAACGGGCGGAGACCCAGTACTTC. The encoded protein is CADNLERAETQYF.

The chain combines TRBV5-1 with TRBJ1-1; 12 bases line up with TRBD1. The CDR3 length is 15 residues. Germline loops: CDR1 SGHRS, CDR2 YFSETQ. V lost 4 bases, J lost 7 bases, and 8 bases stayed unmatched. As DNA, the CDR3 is TGCGCCAGCAGCAGGGGACAGGGGGCTTGGATTGAAGCTTTCTTT. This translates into CASSRGQGAWIEAFF.

The CDR3 spells CTNKVLGGVGVEETQYF. The CDR3 nucleotides read TGTACCAACAAGGTCCTAGGCGGGGTGGGAGTAGAAGAGACCCAGTACTTC. The V and J genes are TRBV6-1 and TRBJ2-5; D may be TRBD2 (6 bases). CDR1 is MNHNS, CDR2 SASEGT, per germline. This CDR3 comprises 17 residues.

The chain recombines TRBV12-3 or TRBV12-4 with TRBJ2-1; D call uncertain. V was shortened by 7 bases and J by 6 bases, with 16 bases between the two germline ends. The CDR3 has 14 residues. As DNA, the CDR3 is TGTGCCAGCACCGGTCAGCAGGAGAGCAATGAGCAGTTCTTC. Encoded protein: CASTGQQESNEQFF.

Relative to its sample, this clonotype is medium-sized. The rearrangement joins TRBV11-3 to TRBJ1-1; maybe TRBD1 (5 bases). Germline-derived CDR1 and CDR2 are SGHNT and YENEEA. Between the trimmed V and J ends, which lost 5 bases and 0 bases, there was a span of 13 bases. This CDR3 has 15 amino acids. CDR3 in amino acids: CASSPPRGLNTEAFF. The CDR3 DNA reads TGTGCCAGCAGCCCCCCACGGGGCTTGAACACTGAAGCTTTCTTT.

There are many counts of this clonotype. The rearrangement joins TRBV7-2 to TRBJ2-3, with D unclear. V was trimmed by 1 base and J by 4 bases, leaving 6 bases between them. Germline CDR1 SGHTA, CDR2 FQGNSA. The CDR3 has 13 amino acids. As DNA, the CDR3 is TGTGCCAGCAGCTTAGTTGCGTCAGATACGCAGTATTTT. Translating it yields CASSLVASDTQYF.

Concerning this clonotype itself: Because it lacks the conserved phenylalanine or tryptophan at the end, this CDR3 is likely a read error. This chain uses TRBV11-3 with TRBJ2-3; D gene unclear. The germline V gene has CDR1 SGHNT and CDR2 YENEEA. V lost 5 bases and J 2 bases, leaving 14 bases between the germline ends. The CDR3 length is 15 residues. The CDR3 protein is CASSPNGVHTDTQYL. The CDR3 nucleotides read TGTGCCAGCAGCCCTAACGGCGTGCACACAGATACGCAGTATCTT.

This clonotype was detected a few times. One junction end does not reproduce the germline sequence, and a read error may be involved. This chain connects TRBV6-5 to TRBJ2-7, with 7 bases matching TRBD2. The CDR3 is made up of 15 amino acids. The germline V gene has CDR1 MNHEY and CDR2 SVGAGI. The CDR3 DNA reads TGTGCCTGCAGTTATACGGGAGGCTCGGGAGAGGAGCAGTACTTC. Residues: CACSYTGGSGEEQYF.

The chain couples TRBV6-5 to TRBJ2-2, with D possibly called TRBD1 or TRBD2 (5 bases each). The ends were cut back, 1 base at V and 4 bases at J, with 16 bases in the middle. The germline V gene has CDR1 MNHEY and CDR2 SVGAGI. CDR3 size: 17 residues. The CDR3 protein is CASSYLGLGDGTGELFF. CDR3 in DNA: TGTGCCAGCAGTTACTTGGGTTTGGGGGATGGCACCGGGGAGCTGTTTTTT.

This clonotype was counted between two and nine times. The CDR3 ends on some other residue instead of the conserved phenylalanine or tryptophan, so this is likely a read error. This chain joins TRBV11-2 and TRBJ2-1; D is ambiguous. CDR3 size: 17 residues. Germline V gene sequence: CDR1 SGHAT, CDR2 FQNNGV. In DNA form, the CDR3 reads TGTGCCAGCAGCTTTATCCCACTGAGGAGCTCCTACAATAAGCAGTTCCTC. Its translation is CASSFIPLRSSYNKQFL.

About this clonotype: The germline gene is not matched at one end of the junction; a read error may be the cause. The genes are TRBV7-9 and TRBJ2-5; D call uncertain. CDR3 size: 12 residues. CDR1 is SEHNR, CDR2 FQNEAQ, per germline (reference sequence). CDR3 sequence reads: CVSSLGQETQYF. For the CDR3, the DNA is TGTGTCAGCAGCTTGGGCCAAGAGACCCAGTACTTC.

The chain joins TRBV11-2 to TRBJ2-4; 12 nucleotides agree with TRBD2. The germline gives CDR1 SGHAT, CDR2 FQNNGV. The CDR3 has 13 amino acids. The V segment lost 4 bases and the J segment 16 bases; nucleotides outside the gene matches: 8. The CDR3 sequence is CASSWTSGEEHYF. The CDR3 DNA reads TGTGCCAGCAGCTGGACTAGCGGGGAAGAGCACTACTTC.

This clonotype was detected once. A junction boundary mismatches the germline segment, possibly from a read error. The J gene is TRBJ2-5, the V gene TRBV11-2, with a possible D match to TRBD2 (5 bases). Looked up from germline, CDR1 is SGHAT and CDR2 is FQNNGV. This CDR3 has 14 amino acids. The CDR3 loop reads CAGSGRGLQEIQYF. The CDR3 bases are TGTGCCGGCAGTGGGCGAGGGCTACAAGAGATCCAGTACTTC.

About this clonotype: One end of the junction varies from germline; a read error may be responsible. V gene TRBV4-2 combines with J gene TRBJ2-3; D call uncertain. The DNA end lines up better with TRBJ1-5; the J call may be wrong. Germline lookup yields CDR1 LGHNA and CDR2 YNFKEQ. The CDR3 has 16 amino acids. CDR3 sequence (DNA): TGTGCCAGCAGACAAGGAGCCATACTTAGCACAGATACGCAGCATTTT. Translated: CASRQGAILSTDTQHF.

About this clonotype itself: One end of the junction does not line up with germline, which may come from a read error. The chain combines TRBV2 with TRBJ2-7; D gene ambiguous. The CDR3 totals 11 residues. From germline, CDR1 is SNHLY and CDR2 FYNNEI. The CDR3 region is CANSAQSEQYF. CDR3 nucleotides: TGTGCCAACAGTGCGCAGAGCGAGCAGTACTTC.

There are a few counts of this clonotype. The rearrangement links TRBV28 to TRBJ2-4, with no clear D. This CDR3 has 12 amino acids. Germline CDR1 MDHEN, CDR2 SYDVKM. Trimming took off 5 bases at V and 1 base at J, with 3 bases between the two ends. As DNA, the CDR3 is TGTGCCAGCAGTCCCGCCAAAAACATTCAGTACTTC. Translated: CASSPAKNIQYF.

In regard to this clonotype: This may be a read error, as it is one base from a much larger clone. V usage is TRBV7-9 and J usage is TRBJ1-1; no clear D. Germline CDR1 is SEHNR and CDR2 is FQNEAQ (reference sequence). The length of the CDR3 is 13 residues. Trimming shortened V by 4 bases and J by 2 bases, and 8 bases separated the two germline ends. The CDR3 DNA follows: TGTGCCAGCAGCTCGCTGATTAACACTGAAGCTTTCTTT. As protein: CASSSLINTEAFF.

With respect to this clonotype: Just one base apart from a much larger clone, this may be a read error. In DNA form, the CDR3 reads TGTGCCAACAACCAAGGGACAGCCGCTGAAGCTTTCTTT. Translated: CANNQGTAAEAFF. The chain uses TRBV7-9 and TRBJ1-1; 7 bases fit TRBD1. J lost 6 bases, V lost 10 bases, and 11 bases had no gene match. Per germline, CDR1 SEHNR and CDR2 FQNEAQ (reference sequence). This CDR3 is built from 13 residues.

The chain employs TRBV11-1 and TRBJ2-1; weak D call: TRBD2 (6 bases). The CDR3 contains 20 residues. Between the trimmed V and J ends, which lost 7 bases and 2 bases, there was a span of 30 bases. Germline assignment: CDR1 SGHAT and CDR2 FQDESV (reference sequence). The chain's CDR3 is CASIPLGGISPGATYNEQFF. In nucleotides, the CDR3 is TGTGCCAGCATTCCTCTAGGAGGGATATCACCGGGAGCGACCTACAATGAGCAGTTCTTC.